Here is one T cell receptor (beta chain) with its context. A much larger clone lies one base from this, so it may be a read error. The data belong to a study of response to subunit inactivated influenza vaccine. TCRdb recomputed calls from the RT-PCR reads with MiXCR, one row per CDR3 protein. The sample carries 500,000 to 600,000 distinct CDR3 sequences, 14% recorded once. Trimming shortened V by 1 base and J by 4 bases, and 14 bases separated the two germline ends. The germline V gene has CDR1 SQVTM and CDR2 ANQGSEA. This CDR3 comprises 15 residues. The origin of this receptor is a middle-aged man who received an inactivated influenza vaccine. This specimen was PBMCs from blood, taken 11 to 12 days after vaccination. This chain links TRBV29-1 with TRBJ2-1, with D possibly being TRBD2 (6 bases). In nucleotides, the CDR3 is TGCAGCGTTGAAGGGCGGCTAGCGCCTTACAATGAGCAGTTCTTC. It encodes CSVEGRLAPYNEQFF.